A selection of T cell receptor beta chains follows, all from one sample in a study of blood T cells in healthy people across ages. Using its own MiXCR run on the 5' RACE reads, TCRdb lists one record per CDR3 protein. The sample holds about 1.6 million distinct CDR3 sequences; almost 35% are singletons and the top ten take around 11%. Sequencing was performed on blood. These receptors were taken from a woman aged 25-40 years in good health. CDR3s include the opening cysteine and the closing phenylalanine or tryptophan. A D gene is named only where the DNA matches it firmly. Size tells how often a clone was seen (once, few, many) or the class of an expanded clone, and some rows leave it out.

CDR3 DNA: TGCAGATTCCGGACTAGCGGGACTACCTACGAGCAGTACTTC
CDR3 protein: CRFRTSGTTYEQYF
D gene: TRBD2
clone size: many
J gene: TRBJ2-7
V gene: TRBV29-1

CDR3 DNA: TGTGCCAGCAGCCCACGAGGACAGGGGGTGAACTATGGCTACACCTTC
CDR3 protein: CASSPRGQGVNYGYTF
D gene: TRBD1
clone size: many
J gene: TRBJ1-2
V gene: TRBV7-2

CDR3 DNA: TGTGCCAGCGGACAGGGCTGCAATGAGCAGTTCTTC
CDR3 protein: CASGQGCNEQFF
D gene: TRBD1
clone size: NA
J gene: TRBJ2-1
V gene: TRBV2

CDR3 DNA: TGCGCCAGCAGCTTGGGGACCAGACAGGAAGAGACCCAGTACTTC
CDR3 protein: CASSLGTRQEETQYF
D gene: NA
clone size: NA
J gene: TRBJ2-5
V gene: TRBV5-1

CDR3 DNA: TGTGCCAGCAGCGGGCCAGGCCTCGAGCAGTACTTC
CDR3 protein: CASSGPGLEQYF
D gene: NA
clone size: NA
J gene: TRBJ2-7
V gene: TRBV9

CDR3 DNA: TGCGCCAGCAGCTTTAAGGACGCATACAATGAGCAGTACTTC
CDR3 protein: CASSFKDAYNEQYF
D gene: NA
clone size: NA
J gene: TRBJ2-7
V gene: TRBV5-1

CDR3 DNA: TGTGCCAGCAGTCAGGACACTAATGAGCAGTTCTTC
CDR3 protein: CASSQDTNEQFF
D gene: NA
clone size: many
J gene: TRBJ2-1
V gene: TRBV12-3/TRBV12-4

CDR3 DNA: TGCAGTGCTAGAGACCACAAACTAGCGGACTGGGACAATGAGCAGTTCTTC
CDR3 protein: CSARDHKLADWDNEQFF
D gene: TRBD2
clone size: many
J gene: TRBJ2-1
V gene: TRBV20-1

CDR3 DNA: TGTGCCAGCAGGAGGGACAGAATCACAGATACGCAGTATTTT
CDR3 protein: CASRRDRITDTQYF
D gene: TRBD1
clone size: NA
J gene: TRBJ2-3
V gene: TRBV6-1

CDR3 DNA: TGTGCCAGCAGACCCCCCGGGGCCAGCTACGAGCAGTACTTC
CDR3 protein: CASRPPGASYEQYF
D gene: NA
clone size: NA
J gene: TRBJ2-7
V gene: TRBV28

CDR3 DNA: TGTGCCACCATCGGTGGGGCTAACTATGGCTACACCTTC
CDR3 protein: CATIGGANYGYTF
D gene: NA
clone size: few
J gene: TRBJ1-2
V gene: TRBV10-3

CDR3 DNA: TGTGCCAGCAGCTTAACGGGGAGGACAGATTCACCCCTCCACTTT
CDR3 protein: CASSLTGRTDSPLHF
D gene: NA
clone size: few
J gene: TRBJ1-6
V gene: TRBV7-3

CDR3 DNA: TGTGCCACCAGCAGAGATTATAGTCCGGGAGAGGGGTGGGACGAGCAGTACTTC
CDR3 protein: CATSRDYSPGEGWDEQYF
D gene: NA
clone size: NA
J gene: TRBJ2-7
V gene: TRBV15

CDR3 DNA: TGTGCCCGCAACCACTGTGAGCAGTTCTTC
CDR3 protein: CARNHCEQFF
D gene: NA
clone size: few
J gene: TRBJ2-1
V gene: TRBV21-1

CDR3 DNA: TGTGCCGTCCGGGTCGGGCTAGCGGGGGCTGGGGCCGTTGAGCAGTACTTC
CDR3 protein: CAVRVGLAGAGAVEQYF
D gene: TRBD2
clone size: NA
J gene: TRBJ2-7
V gene: TRBV27

CDR3 DNA: TGCGCCAGCAGCCCGTCTCAGGCTTCGGGGCAGCCCCAGCATTTT
CDR3 protein: CASSPSQASGQPQHF
D gene: NA
clone size: NA
J gene: TRBJ1-5
V gene: TRBV4-1

CDR3 DNA: TGTGCCAGCTCACCATCAGGGGGTAATGCAGATACGCAGTATTTT
CDR3 protein: CASSPSGGNADTQYF
D gene: TRBD1
clone size: few
J gene: TRBJ2-3
V gene: TRBV18

CDR3 DNA: TGTGCCGGCAGCCAAGATAAGGGGAGTGGGCAGTTCTTC
CDR3 protein: CAGSQDKGSGQFF
D gene: NA
clone size: NA
J gene: TRBJ2-1
V gene: TRBV3-1

CDR3 DNA: TGTGCCTGGAACTTCGGAGAGACCCAGTACTTC
CDR3 protein: CAWNFGETQYF
D gene: NA
clone size: NA
J gene: TRBJ2-5
V gene: TRBV30

CDR3 DNA: TGTGCCAGCAGCCTAGCCAGTTCGGACAGGGATGAGCAGTACTTC
CDR3 protein: CASSLASSDRDEQYF
D gene: TRBD1
clone size: few
J gene: TRBJ2-7
V gene: TRBV11-2

CDR3 DNA: TGTGCCAGCAGCTTAAGGCGGCTAGCGGGCACAGATACGCAGTATTTT
CDR3 protein: CASSLRRLAGTDTQYF
D gene: TRBD2
clone size: few
J gene: TRBJ2-3
V gene: TRBV7-2

CDR3 DNA: TGTGCCAGCAGCCCGTGGGACTTAAACAATGAGCAGTTCTTC
CDR3 protein: CASSPWDLNNEQFF
D gene: NA
clone size: few
J gene: TRBJ2-1
V gene: TRBV3-1

CDR3 DNA: TGCAGTGCTAGAAGGGTCAGGGCTAGCACAGATACGCAGTATTTT
CDR3 protein: CSARRVRASTDTQYF
D gene: NA
clone size: NA
J gene: TRBJ2-3
V gene: TRBV20-1

CDR3 DNA: TGTGCCAGCAGGGGACCCCCCAATGAAAAACTGTTTTTT
CDR3 protein: CASRGPPNEKLFF
D gene: NA
clone size: few
J gene: TRBJ1-4
V gene: TRBV27

CDR3 DNA: TGCAGTGCTCCACTAGCGTCCTATACGCAGTATTTT
CDR3 protein: CSAPLASYTQYF
D gene: TRBD2
clone size: many
J gene: TRBJ2-3
V gene: TRBV20-1

CDR3 DNA: TGTGCCAGCATGCACCCGGGGGGCCCAAACCCCCGGGATACGCAGTATTTT
CDR3 protein: CASMHPGGPNPRDTQYF
D gene: NA
clone size: NA
J gene: TRBJ2-3
V gene: TRBV12-3/TRBV12-4

CDR3 DNA: TGTGCCAGCAGTGCTCCCCAGGAGGGGGGGGAAGCTTTCTTT
CDR3 protein: CASSAPQEGGEAFF
D gene: NA
clone size: NA
J gene: TRBJ1-1
V gene: TRBV28